Below are 25 T cell receptor beta chains sequenced from a single sample in a study of neoadjuvant nivolumab and ipilimumab in lung cancer. Sequencing used immunoSEQ multiplex PCR; TCRdb keeps in-frame clones, though not all of them. The sample shows 24,000 or so clones, around 80% of them seen only once. Sequencing used peripheral blood, obtained before neoadjuvant nivolumab, alone or with ipilimumab. These receptors all come from an adult with non-small cell lung cancer.

In its sample, this clone was seen once. The chain employs TRBV4-3 and TRBJ1-6, with D perhaps TRBD1 (5 bases). Germline CDR1 is LGHNA and CDR2 is YSLEER. CDR3 size: 18 residues. V lost 3 bases to trimming and J lost 0 bases, with 15 bases between them. CDR3 coding DNA: TGCGCCAGCAGCCACGGGGACGGGGCGAGCTCCTATAATTCACCCCTCCACTTT. Its translation: CASSHGDGASSYNSPLHF.

The CDR3 nucleotides read TGTGCCATCAGTGCAGGACTAGCGGGGGGCCAGAGCACAGATACGCAGTATTTT. Translating it yields CAISAGLAGGQSTDTQYF. The chain recombines TRBV10-3 with TRBJ2-3, with 14 bases that match TRBD2. J was trimmed by 0 bases and V by 4 bases; bases with no gene match: 6. The CDR3 has 18 amino acids. CDR1 ENHRY and CDR2 SYGVKD come from the germline V gene.

This chain joins TRBV18 and TRBJ1-3; weak D call: TRBD1 (5 bases). CDR3 length: 18 residues. V lost 4 bases and J lost 4, with 23 bases in between. Germline values: CDR1 KGHSH, CDR2 LQKENI. CDR3 sequence (DNA): TGTGCCAGCTCACTCCAAGGGTACGGAGCCCAGGGAGGAAACACCATATATTTT. Its translation: CASSLQGYGAQGGNTIYF.

This chain joins TRBV4-1 and TRBJ2-2; TRBD1 aligns across 7 bases. CDR1 MGHRA and CDR2 YSYEKL come from the germline V gene. V gave up 3 bases and J gave up 7 bases; unmatched junction bases: 8. This CDR3 comprises 15 residues. As DNA, the CDR3 is TGCGCCAGCAGCCATCCCAGCCGGGACAGCGGGGAGCTGTTTTTT. Translating gives CASSHPSRDSGELFF.

This chain uses TRBV29-1 with TRBJ2-1; either TRBD1 or TRBD2 may supply D (5 bases each). The V end lost 7 bases, the J end lost 2 bases, and 12 bases lay between the germline ends. Germline-derived CDR1 and CDR2 are SQVTM and ANQGSEA. The CDR3 loop spans 13 amino acids. The CDR3 sequence is CSAGDLAYNEQFF. As DNA, the CDR3 is TGCAGCGCCGGGGACCTGGCCTACAATGAGCAGTTCTTC.

V usage is TRBV5-1 and J usage is TRBJ1-1; D gene unclear. Germline V gene lookup returns CDR1 SGHRS and CDR2 YFSETQ. V dropped 2 bases and J dropped 3 bases, with 11 bases sitting between them. The length of the CDR3 is 14 residues. In DNA, the CDR3 is TGCGCCAGCAGCTTATCAGGCTGGGACACTGAAGCTTTCTTT. Its protein is CASSLSGWDTEAFF.

This clone was counted only a few times. The chain carries TRBV7-9 and TRBJ2-2, with D tentatively TRBD1 or TRBD2 (5 bases each). V was shortened by 3 bases and J by 8 bases, with 16 bases between the two germline ends. Germline V lookup: CDR1 SEHNR, CDR2 FQNEAQ (reference sequence). The CDR3 totals 15 residues. CDR3 nucleotides: TGTGCCAGCAGCTTCATTCGAGGGGTGATGGGGGAGCTGTTTTTT. Its translation is CASSFIRGVMGELFF. Full variable domain (remainder filled in from reference TRBV7-9 and TRBJ2-2): DTGVSQNPRHKITKRGQNVTFRCDPISEHNRLYWYRQTLGQGPEFLTYFQNEAQLEKSRLLSDRFSAERPKGSFSTLEIQRTEQGDSAMYLCASSFIRGVMGELFFGEGSRLTVL.

This clone has just a few counts. The gene calls are TRBV6-5 and TRBJ1-2; D may be TRBD1 (6 bases). CDR1 MNHEY and CDR2 SVGAGI come from the germline V gene. Between the trimmed V and J ends, which lost 2 bases and 5 bases, there was a span of 6 bases. The CDR3 has 12 residues. The CDR3 here is CASSYQGYGYTF. The CDR3 region has the DNA TGTGCCAGCAGTTACCAGGGGTATGGCTACACCTTC.

The J gene is TRBJ2-7, the V gene TRBV10-1; possibly TRBD1 or TRBD2 for D (5 bases each). Germline V gene sequence: CDR1 WNHNN, CDR2 SYGVQD (reference sequence). The CDR3 length is 13 residues. The V and J ends lost 6 bases and 3 bases respectively, with 12 bases between them. For the CDR3, the DNA is TGCGCCAGCAGCCCCGGGGCCTTCTACGAGCAGTACTTC. It specifies CASSPGAFYEQYF.

The CDR3 DNA reads as TGTGCCAGCGCAGGACAGGGAGGTGCGGGCAATCAGCCCCAGCATTTT. This sequence encodes CASAGQGGAGNQPQHF. The chain joins TRBV19 to TRBJ1-5, with TRBD1 matching over 8 bases. Germline CDR1 is LNHDA and CDR2 is SQIVND (reference sequence). There are 16 residues in the CDR3. With 9 bases clipped from V and 2 bases from J, the junction kept 12 bases outside the gene matches. The entire variable domain, with the rest obtained from reference TRBV19 and TRBJ1-5, is as follows: DGGITQSPKYLFRKEGQNVTLSCEQNLNHDAMYWYRQDPGQGLRLIYYSQIVNDFQKGDIAEGYSVSREKKESFPLTVTSAQKNPTAFYLCASAGQGGAGNQPQHFGDGTRLSIL.

The V gene is TRBV5-4, the J gene TRBJ2-6; D might be TRBD2 (6 bases). Germline V gene lookup returns CDR1 SGHNT and CDR2 YYREEE (reference sequence). V was pared by 4 bases and J by 2 bases, with 10 bases between. This CDR3 region has 15 residues. CDR3 in amino acids: CASSARGAGANVLTF. The CDR3 DNA is TGTGCCAGCAGCGCGCGGGGAGCTGGGGCCAACGTCCTGACTTTC.

This clone was picked up one time. The chain couples TRBV18 to TRBJ2-5, with a tentative D call TRBD2 (5 bases). Germline CDR1 and CDR2: KGHSH and LQKENI. Trimming cost V 2 bases and J 4 bases, with 5 bases left between them. The CDR3 runs to 12 residues. The CDR3 region has the DNA TGTGCCAGCTCACCAGGAGGAGAGACCCAGTACTTC. This gives the protein CASSPGGETQYF.

J is TRBJ1-1 and V is TRBV10-2, with D unclear. The germline V and J ends were trimmed by 7 bases and 1 base, with 4 bases remaining between them. This CDR3 comprises 11 residues. The germline V gene encodes CDR1 WSHSY and CDR2 SAAADI. The CDR3 nucleotides are TGCGCCAGCACAAAGAACACTGAAGCTTTCTTT. Protein sequence: CASTKNTEAFF.

This sequence joins TRBV5-4 and TRBJ2-1; D perhaps matches TRBD1 (5 bases). Trimming stripped 2 bases from V and 6 bases from J, with 12 bases between. Per the germline V gene, CDR1 is SGHNT and CDR2 is YYREEE (reference sequence). The CDR3 runs 14 residues. The CDR3 protein is CASSLGHPTNEQFF. CDR3 bases: TGTGCCAGCAGCTTAGGACATCCCACCAATGAGCAGTTCTTC. The full variable domain, with the rest looked up from reference TRBV5-4 and TRBJ2-1, is ETGVTQSPTHLIKTRGQQVTLRCSSQSGHNTVSWYQQALGQGPQFIFQYYREEENGRGNFPPRFSGLQFPNYSSELNVNALELDDSALYLCASSLGHPTNEQFFGPGTRLTVL.

This rearrangement joins TRBV5-1 to TRBJ1-2; D is perhaps TRBD1 (6 bases). Trimming took 1 base from V and 4 from J, leaving 14 bases between them. CDR3 length: 15 amino acids. Germline CDR1 is SGHRS and CDR2 is YFSETQ. The DNA for the CDR3 is TGCGCCAGCAGCTTGACAGGGCAGGGAGGCTATGGCTACACCTTC. This gives the protein CASSLTGQGGYGYTF.

The V gene is TRBV2, the J gene TRBJ2-7; maybe TRBD1 (5 bases). The ends were cut back, 7 bases at V and 5 bases at J, with 15 bases in the middle. Per germline, CDR1 SNHLY and CDR2 FYNNEI. The CDR3 is 13 residues long. Here the CDR3 reads CASNLGRPDEQYF. The DNA for the CDR3 is TGTGCCAGCAATCTGGGGCGCCCGGACGAGCAGTACTTC.

The chain combines TRBV5-1 with TRBJ1-4; D uncertain. The V and J ends lost 1 base and 8 bases respectively, with 18 bases between them. CDR1 is SGHRS, CDR2 YFSETQ, per germline. There are 16 residues in the CDR3. CDR3 sequence reads: CASSLRANGFEEKLFF. The CDR3 DNA sequence: TGCGCCAGCAGCTTGAGGGCGAACGGATTTGAGGAAAAACTGTTTTTT.

The chain links TRBV18 to TRBJ1-1; D call uncertain. V dropped 4 bases and J dropped 4 bases, with 22 bases sitting between them. CDR1 and CDR2 from the germline V gene are KGHSH and LQKENI. This CDR3 has 17 amino acids. The CDR3: CASSLDGVAPLGTEAFF. The CDR3 nucleotides are TGTGCCAGCTCACTGGACGGGGTCGCGCCATTAGGCACTGAAGCTTTCTTT.

The chain combines TRBV5-1 with TRBJ1-4, with D possibly matching TRBD1 (5 bases). Deletions cut 0 bases from V and 4 bases from J, with 13 bases between. The CDR3 is made up of 16 amino acids. Germline-derived CDR1 and CDR2 are SGHRS and YFSETQ. CDR3 bases: TGCGCCAGCAGCTTGGACTCCCAGGGCCTTAATGAAAAACTGTTTTTT. This gives the protein CASSLDSQGLNEKLFF.

The gene calls are TRBV6-4 and TRBJ1-5, with D maybe TRBD1 (5 bases). This CDR3 contains 13 residues. V dropped 6 bases and J dropped 5 bases, with 11 bases sitting between them. The germline V gene encodes CDR1 MRHNA and CDR2 SNTAGT. CDR3 DNA sequence: TGTGCCAGCAGCAGGGAGGTGGATCAGCCCCAGCATTTT. It encodes CASSREVDQPQHF.

The gene calls are TRBV28 and TRBJ1-5; 8 bases match TRBD1. Per germline, CDR1 MDHEN and CDR2 SYDVKM. The CDR3 consists of 15 residues. Unmatched junction bases numbered 8, after V lost 4 bases and J lost 6 bases. CDR3 region: CASSSLGQGRQPQHF. Here the CDR3 DNA reads TGTGCCAGCAGTTCCCTCGGACAGGGACGTCAGCCCCAGCATTTT.

The chain couples TRBV6-1 to TRBJ2-3; D assignment may be TRBD1 or TRBD2 (5 bases each). The CDR3 runs to 13 residues. Germline loops: CDR1 MNHNS, CDR2 SASEGT. DNA of the CDR3: TGTACAGTAGGTCAGGGAGTCACAGATACGCAGTATTTT. It yields the protein CTVGQGVTDTQYF.

The sample holds a few counts of this clone. This chain uses TRBV7-3 with TRBJ1-1; D unresolved. The germline V gene has CDR1 SGHTA and CDR2 FQGTGA. Trimming pared 5 bases from V and 1 base from J, leaving 8 bases between. The CDR3 covers 13 residues. In DNA, the CDR3 is TGTGCCAGCAGCAGTCAGCCGAACACTGAAGCTTTCTTT. It translates to CASSSQPNTEAFF.

V and J are TRBV2 and TRBJ1-1; the D gene is possibly TRBD1 (5 bases). Trimming removed 6 bases at V and 1 base at J, with 12 bases between. CDR1 is SNHLY and CDR2 is FYNNEI in the germline V gene. This CDR3 contains 14 residues. CDR3 in DNA: TGTGCCAGCAGCGCTGGTGGGGGGAACACTGAAGCTTTCTTT. It is translated as CASSAGGGNTEAFF.

CDR3 loop: CASSPGVGTDTQYF. In nucleotides, the CDR3 is TGCGCCAGCAGCCCGGGGGTAGGCACAGATACGCAGTATTTT. The V call is TRBV5-1, the J call TRBJ2-3; a weak D match, TRBD2 (6 bases). The CDR3 is 14 residues long. Deletions cut 4 bases from V and 1 base from J, with 10 bases between. Germline V gene lookup returns CDR1 SGHRS and CDR2 YFSETQ.